This TCR beta chain appears in the sequencing data of a study of blood T cell repertoires in COVID-19. At the level of the study: The United States, Italy and Spain were the sources of the acute and convalescent COVID-19 samples. T cells, B-cell-depleted T cells, or PBMCs provided the cDNA or gDNA that served as material.

How the authors handled the data: Amplification from reference gene primers served as the basis for estimated nucleated cell counts. Assay used: immunoSEQ multiplex PCR; TCRdb lists only in-frame clones, some missing. For V, J and clone size, that table is used; D and trimming come from the DNA. The table lists some 100,000 clones, roughly nine tenths of them singletons. The CDR3 runs to 15 residues. V shed 5 bases and J 3 bases; nucleotides not matched to a gene: 8. CDR1 and CDR2 from the germline V gene are SGHTS and YDEGEE. The chain joins TRBV5-8 to TRBJ2-3, with TRBD2 matching 8 bases. Sequencing was carried out using peripheral blood. This clonotype originated in a man between 60 and 75 years old with acute or convalescent COVID-19. The CDR3 is CASRLLAGRTDTQYF. The CDR3 bases are TGTGCCAGCAGGCTGCTAGCGGGTAGAACAGATACGCAGTATTTT. Full variable domain (missing parts from reference TRBV5-8 and TRBJ2-3): EAGVTQSPTHLIKTRGQQATLRCSPISGHTSVYWYQQALGLGLQFLLWYDEGEERNRGNFPPRFSGRQFPNYSSELNVNALELEDSALYLCASRLLAGRTDTQYFGPGTRLTVL.